A single T cell receptor (beta chain) is shown here with its context. Antigen unknown. The entry originates in a study of CXCR3-negative and CXCR3-positive naive CD8 T cells. The CDR3 is 16 residues long. Looked up from germline, CDR1 is LGHNA and CDR2 is YSLEER. All TRB cDNA libraries came from 5' RACE performed with UMI labels. Using the 5' RACE reads, TCRdb records one entry per CDR3 protein without DNA. The sample holds 85,000 to 120,000 distinct CDR3 sequences. Naive CD8+ T lymphocytes were specified as CD45RO-CCR7+CD27+CD95-. Overall study results and limits: Relative to memory CD8+ cells, whose diversity was much lower, both naive subsets had comparably high diversity. Unlike memory cells, which differed, naive CXCR3-negative and CXCR3-positive cells had similar TRBV-TRBJ usage. Partly lower CXCR3 expression followed cryopreservation, and most assays relied on fresh PBMCs. TRB CDR3 hydrophobicity was greater in CXCR3-positive naive cells than in CXCR3-negative naive cells.

The sequence was collected from a human donor in good health. Some clones in this sample may be carry-over from other donors' samples. Sequenced sample: naive CXCR3+ CD8+ T cells from blood. Subset here: CD45RO-CCR7+CD27+CD95- naive CD8+ T cells expressing CXCR3 (TNR3+). The chain recombines TRBV4-3 with TRBJ2-1. The CDR3 protein is CASSQDRRPKYNEQFF.